The clone carrying this T cell receptor beta chain has a count of ten or more. Sample time point: sample taken at primary tumor resection. No cell sorting; template was whole RNA from tumor, lung tissue or PBMC. Germline V gene data show CDR1 as SGHVS and CDR2 as FQNEAQ. Trimming pared 4 bases from V and 6 bases from J, leaving 9 bases between. The CDR3 extends over 12 amino acids. This sample was taken from a study of spatial heterogeneity in lung cancer. For the study at large: Each unique TCR and UMI combination was seen more than ten times on average in raw reads.

A unique molecular identifier was attached to every TCR cDNA molecule. TCRdb redid the calling of the 5' RACE reads with MiXCR, one entry per CDR3 protein. The repertoire has tens of thousands of distinct CDR3 sequences, 4% to 6% of them found once; the top ten carry around 30%. The TCR sequence derives from a female donor with early-stage non-small cell lung cancer. Source: PBMCs, taken at surgery. V and J are TRBV7-8 and TRBJ2-5; D is unresolved. CDR3 nucleotides: TGTGCCAGCAGCTGGGTCCAGCAGACCCAGTACTTC. It specifies CASSWVQQTQYF.